These 31 T cell receptor beta chains were sequenced from one sample in a study of T cell responses to AZD1222 COVID-19 vaccine. TCRdb's copy holds only in-frame clones and misses some; the assay was immunoSEQ multiplex PCR. The sample consists of about 150,000 clones, around 88% of them appearing once. The sequencing here drew on peripheral blood, taken on day 0 of AZD1222 vaccination. Receptors originate from an adult in good health.

V usage is TRBV29-1 and J usage is TRBJ2-7; TRBD2 agrees at 8 bases. Germline V gene lookup returns CDR1 SQVTM and CDR2 ANQGSEA. This CDR3 has 13 residues. The J segment lost 5 bases and the V segment lost 4 bases, leaving 7 bases of the junction unmatched. CDR3 region: CSVGGGRINEQYF. The CDR3 nucleotides are TGCAGCGTTGGGGGCGGGAGGATAAACGAGCAGTACTTC.

The CDR3 region has the DNA TGTGCCAGCAGCATCTTTCCGACCAGGGGCCGCTCTGGAAACACCATATATTTT. Its translation: CASSIFPTRGRSGNTIYF. V is TRBV11-2 and J is TRBJ1-3; the D gene is possibly TRBD1 (6 bases). This CDR3 comprises 18 residues. Germline values: CDR1 SGHAT, CDR2 FQNNGV. Trimming pared 5 bases from V and 0 bases from J, leaving 20 bases between.

The rearrangement uses TRBV5-4 and TRBJ1-1, with D unclear. The germline CDR1 and CDR2 sequences are SGHNT and YYREEE (reference sequence). Trimming took 6 bases from V and 5 from J, leaving 14 bases between them. There are 13 residues in the CDR3. CDR3 sequence: CASTPPGRTEAFF. CDR3 in DNA: TGTGCCAGCACCCCCCCGGGGAGAACTGAAGCTTTCTTT.

The sample holds one count of this clone. The V call is TRBV18, the J call TRBJ1-4, with D perhaps matching TRBD1 (5 bases). The CDR3 consists of 16 residues. V was pared by 3 bases and J by 7 bases, with 18 bases between. The germline V gene has CDR1 KGHSH and CDR2 LQKENI. CDR3 nucleotides: TGTGCCAGCTCACCTACCAGGGCGCGGGTTAGTGAAAAACTGTTTTTT. Its protein product is CASSPTRARVSEKLFF.

The rearrangement links TRBV5-1 to TRBJ2-5, with a tentative D call TRBD1 (5 bases). V was cut by 0 bases and J by 5 bases, with 14 bases left in between. The CDR3 sequence is 15 residues long. Germline lookup yields CDR1 SGHRS and CDR2 YFSETQ. This CDR3 is CASSLVAGSRETQYF. The DNA of the CDR3 is TGCGCCAGCAGCTTGGTAGCAGGGTCAAGGGAGACCCAGTACTTC.

V and J are TRBV28 and TRBJ1-5; a possible D gene is TRBD1 (5 bases). Between the trimmed V and J ends, which lost 5 bases and 0 bases, there was a span of 29 bases. The CDR3 is made up of 21 amino acids. Germline values: CDR1 MDHEN, CDR2 SYDVKM. The DNA of the CDR3 is TGTGCCAGCAGTCCCTCACCCCTCGGCGCAGGGAACCTATATAGCAATCAGCCCCAGCATTTT. The encoded protein is CASSPSPLGAGNLYSNQPQHF.

The J gene is TRBJ2-5, the V gene TRBV5-1; weak D call: TRBD1 (5 bases). The germline CDR1 and CDR2 sequences are SGHRS and YFSETQ. V was trimmed by 2 bases and J by 4 bases, leaving 12 bases between them. This CDR3 is 14 amino acids long. Here the CDR3 reads CASSLRGLTETQYF. In DNA, the CDR3 is TGCGCCAGCAGCTTAAGGGGTCTTACAGAGACCCAGTACTTC.

Concerning this clone: The same CDR3 is also encoded by other DNA sequences in this sample. The chain joins TRBV9 to TRBJ1-5, with unresolved D. Trimming removed 0 bases at V and 0 bases at J, with 7 bases between. The germline V gene encodes CDR1 SGDLS and CDR2 YYNGEE. This CDR3 is 15 amino acids long. CDR3 nucleotide sequence: TGTGCCAGCAGCGTAGGTGGTAGTAGCAATCAGCCCCAGCATTTT. It yields the protein CASSVGGSSNQPQHF.

This sequence joins TRBV5-1 and TRBJ2-1, with D perhaps TRBD1 or TRBD2 (5 bases each). Germline assignment: CDR1 SGHRS and CDR2 YFSETQ. The CDR3 is 12 amino acids. V lost 4 bases and J lost 8, with 10 bases in between. The DNA for the CDR3 is TGCGCCAGCAGCACAGGCGGGTATGAGCAGTTCTTC. Amino acid sequence: CASSTGGYEQFF.

This chain links TRBV5-8 with TRBJ2-7; TRBD1 aligns across 9 bases. This CDR3 is 15 amino acids long. The V gene end was trimmed by 4 bases and the J gene end by 3 bases; junction bases not matched to a gene: 8. Germline V lookup: CDR1 SGHTS, CDR2 YDEGEE. CDR3: CASSHPGTGFYEQYF. The CDR3 DNA reads as TGTGCCAGCAGCCACCCCGGGACAGGGTTCTACGAGCAGTACTTC.

This clone was found a few times. V and J are TRBV21-1 and TRBJ2-7; the table calls TRBD1, which could not be checked here. TRBV21-1 has pseudogene status. CDR3 size: 16 residues. The CDR3 loop is CASSKSRVTAALGQYF. The CDR3 nucleotides are TGTGCCAGCAGCAAATCCCGGGTGACAGCAGCCCTTGGGCAGTACTTC.

This clone was found once. The chain carries TRBV9 and TRBJ2-1, with D possibly matching TRBD2 (6 bases). The CDR3 is 14 amino acids. Trimming pared 0 bases from V and 9 bases from J, leaving 13 bases between. Germline V gene sequence: CDR1 SGDLS, CDR2 YYNGEE. The CDR3, as DNA: TGTGCCAGCAGCGTAGTCGGGAGAGGGAGTGAGCAGTTCTTC. Translating gives CASSVVGRGSEQFF.

The rearrangement links TRBV9 to TRBJ2-7; 7 bases agree with TRBD2. There are 15 residues in the CDR3. V was clipped by 3 bases and J by 0 bases; unmatched bases: 6. Germline CDR1 is SGDLS and CDR2 is YYNGEE. CDR3 residues: CASSAQGLSSYEQYF. In DNA, the CDR3 is TGTGCCAGCAGCGCCCAGGGACTAAGCTCCTACGAGCAGTACTTC.

The rearrangement joins TRBV5-1 to TRBJ2-2; D gene ambiguous. CDR1 is SGHRS, CDR2 YFSETQ, per germline. The CDR3 sequence is 14 residues long. V was pared by 0 bases and J by 3 bases, with 6 bases between. The CDR3 DNA reads TGCGCCAGCAGCTTGGGGCTAGACACCGGGGAGCTGTTTTTT. As protein: CASSLGLDTGELFF.

V usage is TRBV6-2 or TRBV6-3 and J usage is TRBJ2-7, with a weak D call TRBD2 (5 bases). The germline V gene has CDR1 MNHEY and CDR2 SVGEGT. V was pared by 0 bases and J by 5 bases, with 20 bases between. The CDR3 totals 17 residues. CDR3 region: CASSYSRRARVHDEQYF. The CDR3 DNA reads TGTGCCAGCAGTTACTCACGACGGGCGAGGGTACACGACGAGCAGTACTTC.

This chain uses TRBV5-3 with TRBJ1-5; D is possibly TRBD1 (6 bases). TRBV5-3 is identified as an open reading frame with a role that is uncertain. Deletions cut 0 bases from V and 0 bases from J, with 22 bases between. The CDR3 has 20 residues. The CDR3 DNA is TGTGCCAGAAGCTTGGAAATCCGGGACAAGGCAGTTTATAGCAATCAGCCCCAGCATTTT. Its protein is CARSLEIRDKAVYSNQPQHF.

This chain connects TRBV9 to TRBJ2-3; D not certain. V was trimmed by 0 bases and J by 0 bases, leaving 11 bases between them. Germline CDR1 is SGDLS and CDR2 is YYNGEE. This CDR3 has 16 amino acids. The CDR3 region has the DNA TGTGCCAGCAGCGTAGCCTTCGGACGCAGCACAGATACGCAGTATTTT. Translation: CASSVAFGRSTDTQYF.

This clone is a singleton in its sample. The chain recombines TRBV5-1 with TRBJ1-2; 10 bases are shared with TRBD1. The CDR3 totals 15 residues. Germline-derived CDR1 and CDR2 are SGHRS and YFSETQ. V lost 0 bases and J lost 2; bases outside the gene matches: 1. The CDR3 coding sequence is TGCGCCAGCAGCTTGGGGGGACAGGGGAACTATGGCTACACCTTC. This translates into CASSLGGQGNYGYTF.

The CDR3 region is CASRGQGGEQFF. The CDR3, as DNA: TGTGCCAGCAGGGGACAGGGAGGTGAGCAGTTCTTC. The chain has TRBV6-5 and TRBJ2-1, with 9 positions matching TRBD1. V shed 6 bases, J shed 9 bases, and the junction held 3 bases outside the gene matches. CDR3 size: 12 residues. Germline-derived CDR1 and CDR2 are MNHEY and SVGAGI.

The rearrangement uses TRBV4-3 and TRBJ2-1; 8 bases line up with TRBD2. The V segment lost 3 bases and the J segment 7 bases; nucleotides outside the gene matches: 2. CDR1 and CDR2 from the germline V gene are LGHNA and YSLEER. This CDR3 spans 13 amino acids. The CDR3 DNA follows: TGCGCCAGCAGCCACGGGAGGGGTAATGAGCAGTTCTTC. Protein sequence: CASSHGRGNEQFF.

This clone has more than one count but fewer than ten. V and J are TRBV30 and TRBJ1-2; perhaps TRBD1 as D (5 bases). Germline V lookup: CDR1 GTSNPN, CDR2 SVGIG (reference sequence). The length of the CDR3 is 12 residues. The V end lost 8 bases, the J end lost 4 bases, and 14 bases lay between the germline ends. Here the CDR3 reads CAKDSIPYGYTF. CDR3 nucleotides: TGTGCCAAAGACAGTATTCCCTATGGCTACACCTTC.

This clone was seen more than once but under ten times. The gene calls are TRBV29-1 and TRBJ2-6; unclear D gene. V was clipped by 1 base and J by 5 bases, with 15 bases between them. Per germline, CDR1 SQVTM and CDR2 ANQGSEA. The CDR3 consists of 16 residues. The DNA for the CDR3 is TGCAGCGTTGAAGGGATCCGGTCCGAAAGGGCCAACGTCCTGACTTTC. This gives the protein CSVEGIRSERANVLTF.

This clone was seen once. This chain joins TRBV6-1 and TRBJ1-5, with D hard to call. This CDR3 has 14 residues. Germline assignment: CDR1 MNHNS and CDR2 SASEGT. Trimming stripped 1 base from V and 9 bases from J, with 13 bases between. In DNA, the CDR3 is TGTGCCAGCAGTGAAGAGGCCTACCTGCCGCCCCAGCATTTT. Its translation: CASSEEAYLPPQHF.

This clone was picked up one time. Here the CDR3 DNA reads TGTGCCAGCAGCCAAGGATTGGGGACAGGGATGAGCGAGCAGTACTTC. This sequence encodes CASSQGLGTGMSEQYF. The rearrangement joins TRBV4-2 to TRBJ2-7; the match to TRBD1 covers 9 bases. Germline assignment: CDR1 LGHNA and CDR2 YNFKEQ. With 1 base clipped from V and 6 bases from J, the junction kept 10 bases outside the gene matches. The CDR3 totals 16 residues.

In its sample, this clone was seen once. The chain is built from TRBV9 and TRBJ1-6; TRBD1 agrees at 9 bases. The ends lost 0 bases at V and 9 bases at J; junction bases unmatched: 10. The CDR3 is 17 amino acids. Germline loops: CDR1 SGDLS, CDR2 YYNGEE. DNA of the CDR3: TGTGCCAGCAGCGTAGAGAGAGGGGGGACAGGGATTTCACCCCTCCACTTT. Amino acid sequence: CASSVERGGTGISPLHF.

The gene calls are TRBV11-2 and TRBJ1-4, with TRBD1 identical over 8 bases. V shed 3 bases, J shed 0 bases, and the junction held 9 bases outside the gene matches. The CDR3 is made up of 18 amino acids. CDR1 and CDR2 from the germline V gene are SGHAT and FQNNGV. DNA for the CDR3: TGTGCCAGCAGCTTCTATCCAGGACAGGGCTCAACTAATGAAAAACTGTTTTTT. This translates into CASSFYPGQGSTNEKLFF. The variable domain in full, completed from reference TRBV11-2 and TRBJ1-4, reads EAGVAQSPRYKIIEKRQSVAFWCNPISGHATLYWYQQILGQGPKLLIQFQNNGVVDDSQLPKDRFSAERLKGVDSTLKIQPAKLEDSAVYLCASSFYPGQGSTNEKLFFGSGTQLSVL.

The chain recombines TRBV6-5 with TRBJ1-3, with a possible D match to TRBD1 (5 bases). Trimming shortened V by 4 bases and J by 4 bases, and 11 bases separated the two germline ends. The CDR3 runs to 14 residues. CDR1 and CDR2 (germline): MNHEY, SVGAGI. The CDR3 region has the DNA TGTGCCAGCAGTTCCGACAGAACCGGAAACACCATATATTTT. Its translation is CASSSDRTGNTIYF.

This sequence joins TRBV6-2 or TRBV6-3 and TRBJ2-1; possible D gene TRBD2, 5 bases. The V gene lost 2 bases and the J gene lost 4 bases, with 12 bases spanning the gap. Germline CDR1 is MNHEY and CDR2 is SVGEGT. CDR3 length: 15 residues. The CDR3 region has the DNA TGTGCCAGCAGTTACCACCGAGGGAGTTACAATGAGCAGTTCTTC. The encoded protein is CASSYHRGSYNEQFF.

This rearrangement joins TRBV6-1 to TRBJ1-5; TRBD1 matches 8 bases. CDR3 length: 15 amino acids. Germline V gene lookup returns CDR1 MNHNS and CDR2 SASEGT. Germline trimming cut 3 bases from V and 7 bases from J; bases unmatched to any gene: 8. The CDR3 region has the DNA TGTGCCAGCAGTGACGCTCAGGGGGCAAGGCAGCCCCAGCATTTT. It codes for CASSDAQGARQPQHF.

This chain links TRBV28 with TRBJ2-7, with TRBD1 matching 7 bases. The CDR3 totals 14 residues. Germline CDR1 reads MDHEN; CDR2 reads SYDVKM. With V trimmed by 5 bases and J by 3 bases, 7 bases remained unmatched. The CDR3: CASSGPGQLYEQYF. CDR3 bases: TGTGCCAGCAGTGGTCCGGGACAGCTCTACGAGCAGTACTTC.

This chain links TRBV7-9 with TRBJ2-7; perhaps TRBD2 as D (5 bases). In germline, CDR1 is SEHNR, CDR2 FQNEAQ (reference sequence). Trimming removed 8 bases from V and 6 bases from J, with 17 bases in between. The CDR3 sequence is 13 residues long. CDR3 in DNA: TGTGCCAGCCGACCGGGTCTAGCTGCCGAGCAGTACTTC. It is translated as CASRPGLAAEQYF. Complete variable domain (other parts from reference TRBV7-9 and TRBJ2-7): DTGVSQNPRHKITKRGQNVTFRCDPISEHNRLYWYRQTLGQGPEFLTYFQNEAQLEKSRLLSDRFSAERPKGSFSTLEIQRTEQGDSAMYLCASRPGLAAEQYFGPGTRLTVT.